This is a list of T cell receptor beta chains from one sample in a study of blood T cells in healthy people across ages. MiXCR was run by TCRdb on the 5' RACE reads, yielding one entry per CDR3 protein. The sample lists about 970,000 distinct CDR3 sequences, roughly 50% occurring once. Specimen: blood. The receptor set was obtained from a woman aged 60-75 years in good health. The CDR3 runs from the conserved cysteine through the conserved F or W. The D gene is left open where the match is weak. Part of the rows lack a size; the others show once, few, many or a class for expanded clones.

>-|TRBV28|-|TRBJ2-7
TGTGCCAGCAGCGTTGCCACGGTTTTGGGAGAGGCCCAGTACTTC
CASSVATVLGEAQYF
>few|TRBV7-2|TRBD2|TRBJ2-5
TGTGCCAGCAGCTTGCGACTAGCGGGAGGGTCGGAGACCCAGTACTTC
CASSLRLAGGSETQYF
>-|TRBV4-1|-|TRBJ1-1
TGCGCCAGCAGCCATCCGGGGAAGAACACTGAAGCTTTCTTT
CASSHPGKNTEAFF
>-|TRBV6-2/TRBV6-3|TRBD2|TRBJ2-7
TGTGCCAGCAGTCTGCCTAGGGGAAGCGGGAGGTTAAATAGCAATGAGCAGTACTTC
CASSLPRGSGRLNSNEQYF
>few|TRBV10-3|-|TRBJ2-7
TGTGCCATCAGTGTTGAAGGGGTCTACGAGCAGTACTTC
CAISVEGVYEQYF
>-|TRBV5-6|-|TRBJ1-1
TGTGCCAGCGCGGGAAAGAAGGGGCTGTCTGAAGCTTTCTTT
CASAGKKGLSEAFF
>-|TRBV2|TRBD2|TRBJ2-3
TGTGCCAGCAGTGAAGAACTAGCGGGATCTCGCACAGATACGCAGTATTTT
CASSEELAGSRTDTQYF
>few|TRBV4-1|TRBD1|TRBJ1-1
TGCGCCAGCAGCCAAGGTAGGACAGGGCCTGGGACTGAAGCTTTCTTT
CASSQGRTGPGTEAFF
>-|TRBV7-3|TRBD1|TRBJ1-6
TGTGCCAGCAGCGAGGGAGGGACAGAAAATTCACCCCTCCACTTT
CASSEGGTENSPLHF
>-|TRBV27|-|TRBJ1-6
TGTGCCAGCAGTCAAACCGGGAGAGGGGTGGATTCACCCCTCCACTTT
CASSQTGRGVDSPLHF
>few|TRBV12-3/TRBV12-4|-|TRBJ1-4
TGTGCCAGCAGTTTTGGGCGGACAGATAATGAAAAACTGTTTTTT
CASSFGRTDNEKLFF
>-|TRBV29-1|TRBD1|TRBJ2-3
TGCAGCGTCGAGACGGGACAGGGGGCAGATACGCAGTATTTT
CSVETGQGADTQYF
>few|TRBV4-3|-|TRBJ2-7
TGCGCCAGCAGCCAAGAAACGGACTCCTACGAGCAGTACTTC
CASSQETDSYEQYF
>-|TRBV7-6|-|TRBJ2-1
TGTGCCAGCAGCTTAGTGGGCAGGGAGGTTAGCAATGAGCAGTTCTTC
CASSLVGREVSNEQFF
>many|TRBV18|-|TRBJ2-7
TGTGCCAGCTCACCCCGTGGCGGGAAGGACGAGCAGTACTTC
CASSPRGGKDEQYF
>-|TRBV9|TRBD2|TRBJ2-3
TGTGCCAGCAGCGCCAAGACTAGCGCGTTGGCAGATACGCAGTATTTT
CASSAKTSALADTQYF
>-|TRBV7-2|-|TRBJ1-2
TGTACCAGCAGCTTAGGAGAACGTAACTATGGCTACACCTTC
CTSSLGERNYGYTF
>-|TRBV5-6|-|TRBJ1-2
TGTGCCAGCAATACCCAGGGTCGCTATGGCTACACCTTC
CASNTQGRYGYTF
>-|TRBV15|TRBD1|TRBJ2-5
TGTGCCACCAAGGGTCGTAGGGGGCCTAATGAGCAGTACTTC
CATKGRRGPNEQYF
>-|TRBV7-7|-|TRBJ2-7
TGTGCCAGCAGTTTTTCAGGGTCTCTCGCCTACGAGCAGTACTTC
CASSFSGSLAYEQYF
>-|TRBV30|-|TRBJ1-5
TGTGCCTGGAGTGTAGTGGGTAATCAGCCCCAGCATTTT
CAWSVVGNQPQHF
>few|TRBV12-3/TRBV12-4|-|TRBJ2-3
TGTGCCAGCAGCACGGGGATCCTACCATCTGATACGCAGTATTTT
CASSTGILPSDTQYF
>-|TRBV25-1|-|TRBJ2-1
TGTGCCAGCAGTGAACGCTGGTTAAGTGGGGAAAACAATGAGCAGTTCTTC
CASSERWLSGENNEQFF
>-|TRBV5-5|-|TRBJ2-7
TGTGCCAGCAGCGCCGGACAGTTCTTGGGCTACGAGCAGTACTTC
CASSAGQFLGYEQYF
>few|TRBV3-1|-|TRBJ1-2
TGTGCCAGCAGCCAGGAGACCTACTATGGCTACACCTTC
CASSQETYYGYTF
>-|TRBV29-1|-|TRBJ1-1
TGCAGCGTTGTTATCCCAAACACAGGGAGGGACACTGAAGCTTTCTTT
CSVVIPNTGRDTEAFF
>-|TRBV19|TRBD1|TRBJ2-6
TGTGCCAGTAGTCGCCCAGGACAGGGCTCGCCTGGGGCCAACGTCCTGACTTTC
CASSRPGQGSPGANVLTF
>few|TRBV25-1|TRBD2|TRBJ2-7
TGTGCCAGCAGCCAAGGGACTAGCGGGAGGGCCTGGTACGAGCAGTACTTC
CASSQGTSGRAWYEQYF
>-|TRBV5-1|-|TRBJ2-1
TGCGCCAGCAGCTTGTATACTAGTAGATCCTACAATGAGCAGTTCTTC
CASSLYTSRSYNEQFF
>many|TRBV30|-|TRBJ2-7
TGTGCCTGGAGTGCCCGGGGGAGCCGATACGAGCAGTACTTC
CAWSARGSRYEQYF
>-|TRBV30|-|TRBJ2-7
TGTGCCTGGGGTCGAGGGCGGGACGAGCAGTACTTC
CAWGRGRDEQYF
>-|TRBV28|TRBD2|TRBJ2-4
TGTGCCAGCAGTATCCCCGGGACTAGCTGGGGAATAGCCAAAAACATTCAGTACTTC
CASSIPGTSWGIAKNIQYF
>-|TRBV12-3/TRBV12-4|-|TRBJ1-1
TGTGCCAGCATTTGGGGGGGAGGCAGGGTCGTTGAAGCTTTCTTT
CASIWGGGRVVEAFF
>few|TRBV2|TRBD2|TRBJ2-7
TGTGCCAGCAGTGGGGCTAGCGGGATAGGCGAGCAGTACTTC
CASSGASGIGEQYF
>few|TRBV5-1|TRBD2|TRBJ2-1
TGCGCCAGCACTATAGCGGGAATCTCCAATGAGCAGTTCTTC
CASTIAGISNEQFF
>-|TRBV11-2|-|TRBJ2-2
TGTGCCAGCAGCTTAGACAGGGCTGCCGGGGAGCTGTTTTTT
CASSLDRAAGELFF
>-|TRBV29-1|TRBD2|TRBJ2-1
TGCAGCGTTGTTACTAGCGGGAGGGGGGAGCAGTTCTTC
CSVVTSGRGEQFF
>once|TRBV7-9|-|TRBJ1-4
TGTGCCAGCAGTTCCCCGGGGGATCTAGAAAAACTGTTTTTT
CASSSPGDLEKLFF
>-|TRBV11-2|-|TRBJ2-4
TGTGCCAGCAGCTTAGTAGCCGGTGGTAAAAACATTCAGTACTTC
CASSLVAGGKNIQYF
>-|TRBV29-1|TRBD1|TRBJ1-2
TGCAGCGTGAGGCTCGACAGGGGGTATGATGGCTACACCTTC
CSVRLDRGYDGYTF
>-|TRBV10-3|-|TRBJ2-1
TGTGCCATCAAAGGTAGCTCCTACAATGAGCAGTTCTTC
CAIKGSSYNEQFF
>few|TRBV3-1|-|TRBJ1-1
TGTGCCAGCAGCCAAGAGGGATTTCACACTGAAGCTTTCTTT
CASSQEGFHTEAFF
>once|TRBV27|-|TRBJ2-1
TGTGCCAGCAGACCCCGGGGTATAAATGAGCAGTTCTTC
CASRPRGINEQFF
>-|TRBV20-1|TRBD2|TRBJ2-1
TGCAGTGCTACAAAGCAACCGGGACTAGCAGGTATCCAGTTCTTC
CSATKQPGLAGIQFF
>-|TRBV11-2|TRBD2|TRBJ2-7
TGTGCCAGCAGCCCTCAGCGGGAGGTCACCTACGAGCAGTACTTC
CASSPQREVTYEQYF
>-|TRBV27|-|TRBJ2-7
TGTGCCAGCAGTCTTCTGGGCCCCCGGTTGGACGAGCAGTACTTC
CASSLLGPRLDEQYF
>-|TRBV3-1|-|TRBJ2-7
TGTGTCAGCAGTCGAGGGCAGGGGTCAGAGGAGCAGTACTTC
CVSSRGQGSEEQYF
>many|TRBV7-9|TRBD2|TRBJ2-3
TGTGCCAGCAGACAGGGACTAGCGGGAGCAAGTGATACGCAGTATTTT
CASRQGLAGASDTQYF